This TCR beta chain was obtained from a study of molecular identifiers for immune sequencing clone quantification. Study in general: Replicates split RNA from approximately 22,000 or 94,000 naive CD8 cells five ways, and the researchers sequenced four portions.

The germline V gene has CDR1 SGHDT and CDR2 YYEEEE. This CDR3 comprises 18 residues. Trimming took 0 bases from V and 2 from J, leaving 18 bases between them. This clonotype was seen a few times. Previously described methods and listed TCR primers were employed for the bulk TCR libraries. TCRdb redid the calling of the PCR reads with MiXCR, one entry per CDR3 protein. This sample has approximately 550,000 distinct CDR3 sequences, with around 25% found just once. The specimen sequenced was naive CD8+ T cells from blood, with Jurkat cell RNA spiked in. Described subset: FACS-sorted CD8+CD4-CCR7+CD45RA+ naive T cells. The receptor was isolated from a human donor in good health. Some libraries in this study had Jurkat cell RNA spiked in. The chain carries TRBV5-6 and TRBJ2-1, with D possibly being TRBD1 (6 bases). CDR3 amino acids: CASSLEGVRAGTYNEQFF. As DNA, the CDR3 is TGTGCCAGCAGCTTGGAGGGGGTGAGGGCAGGAACCTACAATGAGCAGTTCTTC.